This entry features one T cell receptor (beta chain) sequence. Antigen unknown. The germline gives CDR1 LNHDA, CDR2 SQIVND (reference sequence). CDR3 length: 15 amino acids. The J segment lost 4 bases and the V segment lost 5 bases, leaving 9 bases of the junction unmatched. The time point here: inflamed ileum from the surgical specimen. This record belongs to a study of T cell repertoires in ileal Crohn's disease. Background on the study: Operated complications were stricturing disease (roughly 60%) and penetrating disease (around 39%).

Sequencing was performed with immunoSEQ multiplex PCR; in TCRdb, only in-frame clones are kept and a portion is missing. The table has around 15,000 clones, 80% to 95% seen once. Overall study findings and caveats: Clonality above 26.8% at surgery always came with endoscopic recurrence. Compared with non-smokers, active smokers at surgery showed more clonal expansions.

The V gene is TRBV19, the J gene TRBJ1-2; 8 bases map to TRBD1. The specimen sequenced was ileal tissue. The source is an adult with Crohn's disease. CDR3 residues: CASSASQGAVYGYTF. In DNA form, the CDR3 reads TGTGCCAGTAGTGCCTCCCAGGGGGCGGTCTATGGCTACACCTTC.